The 21 T cell receptor beta chains reported below all come from one sample, sequenced in a study of cytomegalovirus exposure and HLA in healthy donors. This PCR relied on a set of 60 Vbeta primers and 13 Jbeta primers. Sequencing used immunoSEQ multiplex PCR; TCRdb keeps in-frame clones, though not all of them. The repertoire consists of fewer than 250,000 clones, with around 85% occurring once and the leading ten covering around 1.4%. Sequencing was done on a sample of PBMCs. These receptors were obtained from a human donor in good health.

This chain uses TRBV28 with TRBJ2-7; 8 bases map to TRBD1. Germline values: CDR1 MDHEN, CDR2 SYDVKM. The CDR3 is 13 amino acids. V gave up 3 bases and J gave up 2 bases; unmatched junction bases: 0. CDR3 nucleotides: TGTGCCAGCAGTTTGACAGGGGCCTACGAGCAGTACTTC. Its protein product is CASSLTGAYEQYF.

The V gene is TRBV19, the J gene TRBJ2-5, with TRBD1 matching 8 bases. CDR1 is LNHDA, CDR2 SQIVND, per germline (reference sequence). The CDR3 contains 15 residues. The ends lost 4 bases at V and 5 bases at J; junction bases unmatched: 9. The CDR3 DNA reads as TGTGCCAGTAGTAGAGGACAGGGAACGGAGGAGACCCAGTACTTC. As protein: CASSRGQGTEETQYF.

The chain is built from TRBV13 and TRBJ2-3, with a possible D match to TRBD1 (6 bases). The germline V gene encodes CDR1 PRHDT and CDR2 FYEKMQ (reference sequence). Trimming removed 3 bases at V and 5 bases at J, with 18 bases between. The CDR3 runs 16 residues. CDR3 region: CASSLGARGAQDTQYF. DNA of the CDR3: TGTGCCAGCAGCTTGGGGGCTAGGGGTGCTCAAGATACGCAGTATTTT.

V gene TRBV29-1 combines with J gene TRBJ2-2, with 10 positions matching TRBD1. Germline V gene sequence: CDR1 SQVTM, CDR2 ANQGSEA. This CDR3 region has 14 residues. J was trimmed by 5 bases and V by 6 bases; bases with no gene match: 6. The CDR3 loop is CSVRDRGGTGELFF. In DNA form, the CDR3 reads TGCAGCGTGAGGGACAGGGGTGGGACCGGGGAGCTGTTTTTT.

The V and J genes are TRBV7-9 and TRBJ2-3, with D perhaps TRBD2 (5 bases). Germline V CDR1 and CDR2: SEHNR, FQNEAQ (reference sequence). With 3 bases removed from V and 4 bases from J, the gap between germline ends came to 17 bases. The CDR3 loop spans 16 amino acids. CDR3 in amino acids: CASSLLSGEGADTQYF. CDR3 coding DNA: TGTGCCAGCAGCTTGTTAAGCGGAGAGGGCGCAGATACGCAGTATTTT. Filled out from reference TRBV7-9 and TRBJ2-3, the complete variable domain reads DTGVSQNPRHKITKRGQNVTFRCDPISEHNRLYWYRQTLGQGPEFLTYFQNEAQLEKSRLLSDRFSAERPKGSFSTLEIQRTEQGDSAMYLCASSLLSGEGADTQYFGPGTRLTVL.

The V gene is TRBV5-1, the J gene TRBJ2-1; D uncertain. From germline, CDR1 is SGHRS and CDR2 YFSETQ. Trimming took off 0 bases at V and 0 bases at J, with 10 bases between the two ends. The CDR3 is 16 residues long. The CDR3 DNA follows: TGCGCCAGCAGCTTGGCTCCAGCGAGCTCCTACAATGAGCAGTTCTTC. It translates to CASSLAPASSYNEQFF.

The V and J genes are TRBV11-2 and TRBJ2-1; perhaps TRBD2 as D (6 bases). CDR1 is SGHAT and CDR2 is FQNNGV in the germline V gene. The CDR3 spans 17 residues. V was shortened by 3 bases and J by 5 bases, with 20 bases between the two germline ends. The CDR3 region is CASSLTVGGIFNNEQFF. CDR3 coding DNA: TGTGCCAGCAGCTTGACCGTTGGGGGGATCTTTAACAATGAGCAGTTCTTC.

The sample holds a few counts of this clone. The genes are TRBV9 and TRBJ2-7; the match to TRBD2 covers 8 bases. Germline loops: CDR1 SGDLS, CDR2 YYNGEE. V was clipped by 5 bases and J by 0 bases; unmatched bases: 4. The CDR3 totals 14 residues. The CDR3 sequence: CASSTSGSSYEQYF. Here the CDR3 DNA reads TGTGCCAGCAGTACTAGCGGCAGCTCCTACGAGCAGTACTTC. Variable domain in full (rest from reference TRBV9 and TRBJ2-7): DSGVTQTPKHLITATGQRVTLRCSPRSGDLSVYWYQQSLDQGLQFLIQYYNGEERAKGNILERFSAQQFPDLHSELNLSSLELGDSALYFCASSTSGSSYEQYFGPGTRLTVT.

The rearrangement links TRBV5-1 to TRBJ2-7; 9 positions agree with TRBD2. The J segment lost 3 bases and the V segment lost 2 bases, leaving 0 bases of the junction unmatched. Germline V lookup: CDR1 SGHRS, CDR2 YFSETQ. The CDR3 has 13 amino acids. The CDR3 sequence is CASSFSGSYEQYF. The CDR3, as DNA: TGCGCCAGCAGCTTTAGCGGGAGCTACGAGCAGTACTTC.

The chain couples TRBV6-4 to TRBJ1-5; 9 bases line up with TRBD1. The CDR3 length is 18 residues. Trimming at V came to 2 bases and at J to 0 bases, leaving 8 bases not matched to a gene. The V gene's germline CDR1 is MRHNA and CDR2 SNTAGT. The CDR3 DNA reads as TGTGCCAGCAGTGACCGGACAGGGGAAGGTATTAGCAATCAGCCCCAGCATTTT. Its protein product is CASSDRTGEGISNQPQHF.

The chain links TRBV10-2 to TRBJ2-7, with 14 positions matching TRBD2. The ends lost 6 bases at V and 9 bases at J; junction bases unmatched: 10. The CDR3 totals 15 residues. In germline, CDR1 is WSHSY, CDR2 SAAADI. CDR3 in amino acids: CASSAGTSGSKAQYF. For the CDR3, the DNA is TGCGCCAGCAGCGCCGGGACTAGCGGGAGTAAGGCGCAGTACTTC.

J is TRBJ2-3 and V is TRBV7-3; 8 bases are shared with TRBD2. Losses at the gene ends were 1 base for V and 3 bases for J; bases not matched to a gene: 3. The germline gives CDR1 SGHTA, CDR2 FQGTGA. The length of the CDR3 is 15 residues. CDR3: CASSLRSGSTDTQYF. The CDR3 DNA reads TGTGCCAGCAGCTTAAGAAGCGGGAGTACAGATACGCAGTATTTT. Variable domain in full (rest from reference TRBV7-3 and TRBJ2-3): GAGVSQTPSNKVTEKGKYVELRCDPISGHTALYWYRQSLGQGPEFLIYFQGTGAADDSGLPNDRFFAVRPEGSVSTLKIQRTERGDSAVYLCASSLRSGSTDTQYFGPGTRLTVL.

The chain combines TRBV6-6 with TRBJ2-1; 9 bases fit TRBD2. J was trimmed by 7 bases and V by 6 bases; bases with no gene match: 10. This CDR3 has 15 amino acids. CDR1 is MNHNY, CDR2 SVGAGI, per germline (reference sequence). CDR3 DNA sequence: TGTGCCAGCAGCCCCTTAGCGGGAGTCAGGAATGAGCAGTTCTTC. Amino acids: CASSPLAGVRNEQFF.

The chain uses TRBV18 and TRBJ2-3; 7 bases map to TRBD2. The CDR3 is made up of 15 amino acids. Losses at the gene ends were 0 bases for V and 7 bases for J; bases not matched to a gene: 7. Germline CDR1 KGHSH, CDR2 LQKENI. The CDR3 coding sequence is TGTGCCAGCTCACCACCGGGGAGGGGCCAAAATACGCAGTATTTT. This codes for CASSPPGRGQNTQYF.

This chain joins TRBV10-1 and TRBJ2-5, with D possibly being TRBD1 (5 bases). The J call may be faulty, since TRBJ2-7 better matches the DNA end. The CDR3 runs 15 residues. CDR1 WNHNN and CDR2 SYGVQD come from the germline V gene (reference sequence). The CDR3 reads CASSESRQGPYEQYF. In DNA, the CDR3 is TGCGCCAGCAGTGAGTCGCGGCAGGGTCCCTACGAGCAGTACTTC.

The chain has TRBV6-1 and TRBJ2-1; 13 bases are shared with TRBD2. Trimming removed 4 bases from V and 12 bases from J; junction bases left unmatched: 12. The germline gives CDR1 MNHNS, CDR2 SASEGT. The CDR3 loop spans 16 amino acids. The CDR3 DNA reads as TGTGCCAGCAGTGCCCGACTAGCGGGAGGCTTCCAGGTGCAGTTCTTC. Its protein product is CASSARLAGGFQVQFF.

The gene calls are TRBV7-6 and TRBJ1-3, with 10 bases lining up with TRBD1. The J segment lost 4 bases and the V segment lost 2 bases, leaving 5 bases of the junction unmatched. Germline CDR1 SGHVS, CDR2 FNYEAQ. This CDR3 region has 16 residues. In DNA form, the CDR3 reads TGTGCCAGCAGCTTAACTAGACAGGGGGCAGGAAACACCATATATTTT. Translated, it gives CASSLTRQGAGNTIYF.

The chain has TRBV5-1 and TRBJ2-3; 7 bases agree with TRBD2. This CDR3 spans 15 amino acids. V gave up 0 bases and J gave up 6 bases; unmatched junction bases: 7. Germline assignment: CDR1 SGHRS and CDR2 YFSETQ. DNA for the CDR3: TGCGCCAGCAGCTTGGCGGGGGGATACTCGGATACGCAGTATTTT. This codes for CASSLAGGYSDTQYF. Full variable domain (missing parts from reference TRBV5-1 and TRBJ2-3): KAGVTQTPRYLIKTRGQQVTLSCSPISGHRSVSWYQQTPGQGLQFLFEYFSETQRNKGNFPGRFSGRQFSNSRSEMNVSTLELGDSALYLCASSLAGGYSDTQYFGPGTRLTVL.

The chain recombines TRBV5-4 with TRBJ2-5; 14 bases match TRBD2. The length of the CDR3 is 16 residues. Losses at the gene ends were 4 bases for V and 5 bases for J; bases not matched to a gene: 7. The germline gives CDR1 SGHNT, CDR2 YYREEE (reference sequence). The chain's CDR3 is CASSDGTSGRGETQYF. CDR3 nucleotide sequence: TGTGCCAGCAGCGACGGGACTAGCGGGAGAGGGGAGACCCAGTACTTC.

In this sample, this clone turned up once. J is TRBJ1-2 and V is TRBV5-1; 11 bases line up with TRBD1. This CDR3 spans 15 amino acids. J lost 3 bases, V lost 0 bases, and 1 base had no gene match. Per germline, CDR1 SGHRS and CDR2 YFSETQ. This chain's CDR3 is CASSLEGQGDYGYTF. The CDR3 region has the DNA TGCGCCAGCAGCTTGGAGGGACAGGGGGACTATGGCTACACCTTC.

The chain combines TRBV29-1 with TRBJ1-5, with 11 bases fitting TRBD1. The germline V gene has CDR1 SQVTM and CDR2 ANQGSEA. The CDR3 runs to 16 residues. J lost 3 bases, V lost 8 bases, and 12 bases had no gene match. The CDR3 nucleotides are TGCAGCACTGAATCCCGGGACAGGGGGACCAATCAGCCCCAGCATTTT. Its protein is CSTESRDRGTNQPQHF.